The next 5 T cell receptor beta chains were all read from a single sample in a study of OX40 agonist ivuxolimab in advanced cancers. Some clones are missing from TCRdb's copy, which holds only in-frame ones; the method was immunoSEQ multiplex PCR. Of 15,000 to 20,000 clones listed, roughly 80% were seen once; the top ten hold 20% to 30%. The sample consisted of CD4+ or CD8+ T cells sorted from blood, taken in a trial of the OX40 agonist ivuxolimab. These receptors were taken from an adult with an advanced solid tumor such as melanoma, head and neck, liver or kidney cancer.

V is TRBV14 and J is TRBJ2-5, with D hard to call. The germline V gene encodes CDR1 SGHDN and CDR2 FVKESK. Between the trimmed V and J ends, which lost 4 bases and 4 bases, there was a span of 7 bases. This CDR3 is built from 12 residues. The DNA of the CDR3 is TGTGCCAGCAGCCCGCAAGGAGAGACCCAGTACTTC. Encoded protein: CASSPQGETQYF.

The V and J genes are TRBV4-2 and TRBJ2-1; D could derive from TRBD1 or TRBD2 (5 bases each). V was shortened by 4 bases and J by 6 bases, with 10 bases between the two germline ends. From germline, CDR1 is LGHNA and CDR2 YNFKEQ. This CDR3 contains 13 residues. In DNA form, the CDR3 reads TGTGCCAGCAGCCCATCCGGGGCCAATGAGCAGTTCTTC. It specifies CASSPSGANEQFF.

The genes are TRBV4-2 and TRBJ1-1; D possibly corresponds to TRBD1 (5 bases). Germline V gives CDR1 LGHNA, CDR2 YNFKEQ. V was shortened by 4 bases and J by 8 bases, with 11 bases between the two germline ends. The length of the CDR3 is 12 residues. The CDR3 loop reads CASSPDSREAFF. For the CDR3, the DNA is TGTGCCAGCAGCCCCGACAGTCGCGAAGCTTTCTTT.

This rearrangement joins TRBV27 to TRBJ2-7, with TRBD2 matching 11 bases. CDR3 length: 14 amino acids. The trim removed 2 bases at V and 6 bases at J, leaving 3 bases unmatched. Per germline, CDR1 MNHEY and CDR2 SMNVEV (reference sequence). The chain's CDR3 is CASSLTGTSGEQYF. DNA of the CDR3: TGTGCCAGCAGTTTAACCGGGACTAGCGGCGAGCAGTACTTC.

CDR3 region: CASSLAAFGRDEQYF. DNA for the CDR3: TGTGCCAGCAGCTTAGCGGCTTTCGGCCGAGACGAGCAGTACTTC. The gene calls are TRBV7-6 and TRBJ2-7; D is uncertain. V was pared by 0 bases and J by 5 bases, with 14 bases between. Germline CDR1 is SGHVS and CDR2 is FNYEAQ. There are 15 residues in the CDR3.